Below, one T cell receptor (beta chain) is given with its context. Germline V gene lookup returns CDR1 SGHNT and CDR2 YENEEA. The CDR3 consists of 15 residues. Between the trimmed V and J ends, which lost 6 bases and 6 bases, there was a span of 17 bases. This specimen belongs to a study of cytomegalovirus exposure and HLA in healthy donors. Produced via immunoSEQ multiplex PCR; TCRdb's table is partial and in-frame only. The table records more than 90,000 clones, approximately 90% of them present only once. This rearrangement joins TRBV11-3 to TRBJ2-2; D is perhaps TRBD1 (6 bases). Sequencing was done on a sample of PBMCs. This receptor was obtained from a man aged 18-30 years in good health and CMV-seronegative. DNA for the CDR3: TGTGCCAGCAGACCCCGGGACATTCCACCCGGGGAGCTGTTTTTT. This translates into CASRPRDIPPGELFF.